Reported below is one TCR beta chain. Its antigen is still unknown. The data were obtained in a study of cytomegalovirus exposure and HLA in healthy donors. Study context: Tens of millions of unique TCRs from HLA-typed donors made up an early data release.

Vbeta (60) and Jbeta (13) primers were used in the PCR. TCRdb's copy holds only in-frame clones and misses some; the assay was immunoSEQ multiplex PCR. The profile shows 300,000 or so clones, 84% of them singletons. The CDR3 runs to 13 residues. Looked up from germline, CDR1 is GTSNPN and CDR2 is SVGIG (reference sequence). J lost 3 bases, V lost 5 bases, and 5 bases had no gene match. Study conclusions and caveats: As a later analysis revealed, the rate of TCR association differed by HLA locus, with DRB1 most and HLA-C fewest. The study reported that TCR beta sequences accurately predicted HLA-A and HLA-B alleles in most subjects. Previous analysis showed most TCR beta V segments were productive about 87% or about 30% of the time.

This chain links TRBV30 with TRBJ2-3, with 7 bases fitting TRBD2. The receptor's source is a woman in her forties in good health and CMV-seropositive. The sequenced sample consisted of PBMCs. CDR3 loop: CAWEAGVTDTQYF. The CDR3 DNA sequence: TGTGCCTGGGAGGCGGGAGTAACAGATACGCAGTATTTT.